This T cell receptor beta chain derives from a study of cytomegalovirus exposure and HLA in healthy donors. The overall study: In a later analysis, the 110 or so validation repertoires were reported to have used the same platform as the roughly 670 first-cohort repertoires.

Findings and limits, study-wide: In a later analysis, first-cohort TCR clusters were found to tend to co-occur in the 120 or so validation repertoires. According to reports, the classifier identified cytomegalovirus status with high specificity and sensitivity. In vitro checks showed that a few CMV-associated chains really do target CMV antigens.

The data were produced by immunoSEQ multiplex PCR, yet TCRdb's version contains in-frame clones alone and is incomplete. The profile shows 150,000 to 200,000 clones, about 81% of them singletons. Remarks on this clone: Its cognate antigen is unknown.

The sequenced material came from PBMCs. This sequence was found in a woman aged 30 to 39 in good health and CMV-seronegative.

CDR3 DNA: TGTGCCAGCAGTGAAGTCCTGACTAGCGGGAGCCCAAGATCCTACGAGCAGTACTTC. Its protein is CASSEVLTSGSPRSYEQYF. The rearrangement links TRBV6-1 to TRBJ2-7; 12 nucleotides match TRBD2. With 1 base clipped from V and 1 base from J, the junction kept 11 bases outside the gene matches. Germline V gene sequence: CDR1 MNHNS, CDR2 SASEGT. This CDR3 has 19 residues.